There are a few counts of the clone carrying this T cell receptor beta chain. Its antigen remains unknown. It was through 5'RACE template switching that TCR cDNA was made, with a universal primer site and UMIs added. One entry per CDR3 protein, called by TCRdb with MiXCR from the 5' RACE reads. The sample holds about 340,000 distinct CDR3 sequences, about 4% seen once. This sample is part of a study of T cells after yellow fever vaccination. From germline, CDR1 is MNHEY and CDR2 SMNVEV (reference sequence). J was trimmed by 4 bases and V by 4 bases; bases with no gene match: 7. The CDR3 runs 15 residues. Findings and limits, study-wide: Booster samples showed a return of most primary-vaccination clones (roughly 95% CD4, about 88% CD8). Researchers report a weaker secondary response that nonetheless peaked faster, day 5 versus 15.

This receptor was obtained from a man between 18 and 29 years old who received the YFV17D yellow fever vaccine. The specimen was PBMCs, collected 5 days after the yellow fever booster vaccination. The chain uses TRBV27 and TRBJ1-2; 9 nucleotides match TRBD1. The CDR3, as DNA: TGTGCCAGCAGTTCCGGGACAGGGTACCTCTATGGCTACACCTTC. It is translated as CASSSGTGYLYGYTF.